This T cell receptor (beta chain) is drawn from a study of CD8 T cells in Susac syndrome (dated by TCRdb to the late 2010s). The study in broad terms: Whether CD8+ T cell activation and differentiation in Susac syndrome was antigen driven was tested using repertoire sequencing.

Turning to this clonotype: Its recognized antigen is unknown. Base-call qualities are not available, and no considerably larger clone is one nucleotide away.

Peripheral blood CD8+ and CD4+ T cells from healthy donors, Susac syndrome patients and multiple sclerosis patients were profiled using high-throughput TCR beta sequencing. Healthy donors were age- and sex-matched controls. Bulk CD8+ and CD4+ T cells were purified by magnetic negative isolation, whereas CD8+ TEMRA cells were enriched by FACS. Blood was collected in EDTA tubes and processed within 24 hours, with PBMCs isolated through density gradient centrifugation. PBMCs intended for TCR sequencing were cryopreserved in liquid nitrogen and thawed later in a water bath at 37 degrees C. The sorted or isolated CD4+, CD8+ and CD8+ TEMRA cells reached a purity of at least 90%. V gives up 1 base and J gives up 7 bases, and the segment between their germline ends measures 10 bases. The CDR3 measures 13 amino acids from cysteine to phenylalanine. Left in the record is the CDR3 DNA by itself, 39 bases read in frame from the first base. The germline V gene gives CDR1 as SNHLY and CDR2 as FYNNEI.

RNA was extracted with the RNeasy kit and roughly 0.45 to 1 ug was reverse transcribed using random hexamers. TCR beta CDR3 regions were amplified with the immunoSEQ multiplex PCR assay covering 54 Vbeta and 13 Jbeta segments. PCR amplification bias was corrected by using a synthetic template baseline for primer optimization and computational correction. The source study handled its data this way. Only productive sequences were kept, with reads annotated to V, D and J genes according to IMGT and analyzed in immunoSEQ Analyzer. To calculate clonality, Shannon entropy was normalized by log2 of the number of productive unique sequences and then subtracted from one. Public and private clones were assessed among the 100 most prevalent clones of each patient and control. A clone was defined as Susac-specific if it was absent from the healthy and MS cohorts, from approximately 980 published viral clones and from other ImmuneACCESS disease sequences. Using fastp trimming at Q25 and MiXCR clonotype assembly, TCRdb reanalyzed the public sequencing data and kept in-frame beta chains. Entries are consolidated by CDR3 protein sequence, retaining the most common genes and DNA. The V and J calls were not made by the authors but by TCRdb's processing. Across this sample there are roughly 130,000 distinct CDR3 sequences, with roughly 95% seen only once. The ten largest clones take up 0.12% of the sample.

What the research found in general, with its limitations: The number of individuals in the TCR sequencing and HLA analysis was acknowledged as relatively small.

The sample taken for sequencing was CD4+ T cells from PBMCs. The chain couples TRBV2 to TRBJ2-5; no D gene is confidently identified. The TCR originated in a human donor in good health. The bases are TGTGCCAGCAGTGAAGTCAACCGAGGGACCCAGTACTTC. The encoded protein is CASSEVNRGTQYF.